This is a list of T cell receptor beta chains from one sample in a study of shared clonotypes between healthy human individuals. Some clones are missing from TCRdb's copy, which holds only in-frame ones; the method was immunoSEQ multiplex PCR. The sample includes about 180,000 clones, 90% to 95% of them seen just once. Sequencing input: naive CD4+ T cells sorted from blood. All receptors derive from a woman in her twenties or thirties in good health. Both conserved end residues are part of each CDR3. D genes are given only for firm matches. Clone size is given for some rows only: seen once, a few or many times, or a class if the clone is expanded.

V gene	D gene	J gene	clone size	CDR3 DNA	CDR3 protein
TRBV5-1	.	TRBJ2-7	.	TGCGCCAGCAGCTTGTCGTCACATACCACGGTAAAAAGCTCCTACGAGCAGTACTTC	CASSLSSHTTVKSSYEQYF
TRBV25-1	TRBD1	TRBJ2-1	.	TGTGCCAGCAGTGAGGGGACAGGGATGCACAATGAGCAGTTCTTC	CASSEGTGMHNEQFF
TRBV18	TRBD1	TRBJ1-2	.	TGTGCCAGCTCACAAGGGACAGGGGGTATGAGCTACACCTTC	CASSQGTGGMSYTF
TRBV6-9	TRBD2	TRBJ2-7	.	TGTGCCAGCAGTTACCCCATAGCGGGAGGGCCTCTCTACGAGCAGTACTTC	CASSYPIAGGPLYEQYF
TRBV29-1	TRBD1	TRBJ1-1	.	TGCAGCGTCCGTCGGGGGGGACAGACGAACACTGAAGCTTTCTTT	CSVRRGGQTNTEAFF
TRBV11-1	.	TRBJ1-3	.	TGTGCCAGCAGCTTTGGAGAGGGGAGAAACACCATATATTTT	CASSFGEGRNTIYF
TRBV18	.	TRBJ1-1	.	TGTGCCAGCTCATCGGACATGGTGGGCACTGAAGCTTTCTTT	CASSSDMVGTEAFF
TRBV27	.	TRBJ2-7	.	TGTGCCAGCAGTTTAACCCCCTACGAGCAGTACTTC	CASSLTPYEQYF
TRBV7-8	TRBD1	TRBJ2-5	.	TGTGCCAGCAGCACGATCATCCGGGACAGCACCCAAGAGACCCAGTACTTC	CASSTIIRDSTQETQYF
TRBV9	.	TRBJ2-3	.	TGTGCCAGCAGCCCCTCGGTAGCGACTAGCACAGATACGCAGTATTTT	CASSPSVATSTDTQYF
TRBV27	TRBD1	TRBJ1-5	.	TGTGCCAGCAGTTTATCGGGTGCGAGGACAGGGCGAATAAGGGGCAATCAGCCCCAGCATTTT	CASSLSGARTGRIRGNQPQHF
TRBV19	.	TRBJ1-5	.	TGTGCCAGTAGTGTGCCAGCCCAAGCAGGGCAGCCCCAGCATTTT	CASSVPAQAGQPQHF
TRBV7-3	.	TRBJ2-7	.	TGTGCCAGCAGCCCACAGTACGGGTCGGGGGAGCAGTACTTC	CASSPQYGSGEQYF
TRBV7-9	.	TRBJ2-7	.	TGTGCCAGCAGCTTAGGGTTTACGGACGGACTGTACGAGCAGTACTTC	CASSLGFTDGLYEQYF
TRBV9	TRBD1	TRBJ1-5	.	TGTGCCAGCAGCGTACATCCAGGGGGGGATCAGCCCCAGCATTTT	CASSVHPGGDQPQHF
TRBV7-7	TRBD2	TRBJ2-3	.	TGTGCCAGCAGCCAGCTAGCGGTCACAGATACGCAGTATTTT	CASSQLAVTDTQYF
TRBV10-3	.	TRBJ2-7	.	TGTGCCATCAGTGAGTTGTTGGCGGTGGAGGGCCACGAGCAGTACTTC	CAISELLAVEGHEQYF
TRBV11-2	.	TRBJ2-7	.	TGTGCCAGCAGCTTGATGGGGGGCGGATACGAGCAGTACTTC	CASSLMGGGYEQYF
TRBV10-1	TRBD1	TRBJ2-7	.	TGCGCCAGCAGTGGGGGTGGACAGGGAATTTACGAGCAGTACTTC	CASSGGGQGIYEQYF
TRBV14	.	TRBJ1-1	few	TGTGCCAGCAGCCCCTCGTACGTTGGGGGCACTGAAGCTTTCTTT	CASSPSYVGGTEAFF
TRBV6-5	.	TRBJ2-3	.	TGTGCCAGCAGTAAGCTAGGGGATACGCAGTATTTT	CASSKLGDTQYF
TRBV6-5	.	TRBJ1-5	.	TGTGCCAGCAGTTATTCAGTACGTAGCAATCAGCCCCAGCATTTT	CASSYSVRSNQPQHF
TRBV10-1	TRBD1	TRBJ1-1	.	TGCGCCAGCAGTGGTCAGGGGGCGACTGAAGCTTTCTTT	CASSGQGATEAFF
TRBV9	.	TRBJ1-1	.	TGTGCCAGCAGCGTAGGGCAGACTCTCAGTCGGAACACTGAAGCTTTCTTT	CASSVGQTLSRNTEAFF
TRBV5-1	.	TRBJ2-7	.	TGCGCCAGCAGATTACAGGGCAGAGGGGTATACGAGCAGTACTTC	CASRLQGRGVYEQYF
TRBV7-9	TRBD1	TRBJ1-3	.	TGTGCCAGCTTCTGGACAGGGAATATTGGAAACACCATATATTTT	CASFWTGNIGNTIYF
TRBV6-6	.	TRBJ1-5	few	TGTGCCAGCAGTTACCGCGGACAAGATAGCAATCAGCCCCAGCATTTT	CASSYRGQDSNQPQHF
TRBV6-6	.	TRBJ1-2	.	TGTGCCAGCAGTTACTCGGATACCGGGGGAGGAGGCTACACCTTC	CASSYSDTGGGGYTF
TRBV28	TRBD2	TRBJ2-7	.	TGTGCCAGCAGTTTACACGGGACTAGCGGATCCTACGAGCAGTACTTC	CASSLHGTSGSYEQYF
TRBV6-5	.	TRBJ1-1	.	TGTGCCAGCAGTTACTCGGCAGGTCGGAGGGCTGAAGCTTTCTTT	CASSYSAGRRAEAFF
TRBV5-1	TRBD2	TRBJ2-1	.	TGCGCCAGCAGCAGGGGACTAGCGGGAGTTCGGTACAATGAGCAGTTCTTC	CASSRGLAGVRYNEQFF
TRBV30	.	TRBJ1-5	.	TGTGCCTGGAGCCCCCCCCCGGCTACACCGAATCAGCCCCAGCATTTT	CAWSPPPATPNQPQHF
TRBV18	TRBD1	TRBJ2-4	.	TGTGCCAGCTCACCATCCGGGACAGGGGGTAACATTCAGTACTTC	CASSPSGTGGNIQYF
TRBV21-1	.	TRBJ2-7	.	TGTGCCAGCAGCCCAATGGATAGCTCCTACGAGCAGTACTTC	CASSPMDSSYEQYF
TRBV10-3	.	TRBJ2-7	once	TGTGCCATCAGTGAGGGTGGACAGCCCTACGAGCAGTACTTC	CAISEGGQPYEQYF
TRBV19	.	TRBJ2-1	.	TGTGCCAGTAGTGGAGTACTCGGGACGGGATACAATGAGCAGTTCTTC	CASSGVLGTGYNEQFF
TRBV6-5	.	TRBJ2-6	.	TGTGCCAGCAGTTACGACATCCTGGCTGGGGCCAACGTCCTGACTTTC	CASSYDILAGANVLTF
TRBV20-1	.	TRBJ2-7	.	TGCAGTGCTCACCGGTCCGCCGAGCAGTACTTC	CSAHRSAEQYF
TRBV5-1	TRBD2	TRBJ2-1	.	TGCGCCAGCAGCCCCTTAACCCGGACTAGCGGGAGCTCCTACAATGAGCAGTTCTTC	CASSPLTRTSGSSYNEQFF
TRBV4-3	TRBD2	TRBJ2-7	.	TGCGCCAGCAGCCAATTAAGCGGGGCCCCCTACGAGCAGTACTTC	CASSQLSGAPYEQYF
TRBV7-9	.	TRBJ2-7	.	TGTGCCAGCAGCATAGACGGCCCCTCCTACGAGCAGTACTTC	CASSIDGPSYEQYF
TRBV4-1	TRBD1	TRBJ1-2	.	TGCGCCAGCAGCCAAGCGGGACAGGGGGCGGGAAAAGGCTACACCTTC	CASSQAGQGAGKGYTF
TRBV7-3	.	TRBJ2-7	.	TGTGCCAGCGGGAGAGGGCTCGACGACGAGCAGTACTTC	CASGRGLDDEQYF
TRBV4-2	.	TRBJ2-3	.	TGTGCCAGCAGCCAAGATCTCCCACCACTAGATACGCAGTATTTT	CASSQDLPPLDTQYF
TRBV5-1	TRBD1	TRBJ2-7	.	TGCGCCAGCAGCTTGGGACAGGGGAAGAGCGAGCAGTACTTC	CASSLGQGKSEQYF
TRBV7-2	.	TRBJ2-5	.	TGTGCCAGCAGCTTAGTCGGGAGCCAAGAGACCCAGTACTTC	CASSLVGSQETQYF